This T cell receptor beta chain emerged from a study of graft-versus-host responses after intestinal transplantation. Of note for this clone: Its antigen is not identified.

The repertoire was sequenced with immunoSEQ multiplex PCR; TCRdb's copy has only in-frame clones and lacks some. The sample yields roughly 34,000 clones, 94% seen once. The TCR was taken from a human donor who was the organ donor for an intestinal transplant. The sequencing used unstimulated CD4+ T cells sorted from spleen or lymph node cells, collected before transplant.

The CDR3: CASSTSMRVAGGYNEQFF. In nucleotides, the CDR3 is TGTGCCAGCAGCACCAGCATGAGGGTAGCGGGGGGATACAATGAGCAGTTCTTC. This chain joins TRBV11-3 and TRBJ2-1; the match to TRBD2 covers 10 bases. Germline trimming cut 5 bases from V and 4 bases from J; bases unmatched to any gene: 14. The CDR3 is 18 residues long. Germline V lookup: CDR1 SGHNT, CDR2 YENEEA.